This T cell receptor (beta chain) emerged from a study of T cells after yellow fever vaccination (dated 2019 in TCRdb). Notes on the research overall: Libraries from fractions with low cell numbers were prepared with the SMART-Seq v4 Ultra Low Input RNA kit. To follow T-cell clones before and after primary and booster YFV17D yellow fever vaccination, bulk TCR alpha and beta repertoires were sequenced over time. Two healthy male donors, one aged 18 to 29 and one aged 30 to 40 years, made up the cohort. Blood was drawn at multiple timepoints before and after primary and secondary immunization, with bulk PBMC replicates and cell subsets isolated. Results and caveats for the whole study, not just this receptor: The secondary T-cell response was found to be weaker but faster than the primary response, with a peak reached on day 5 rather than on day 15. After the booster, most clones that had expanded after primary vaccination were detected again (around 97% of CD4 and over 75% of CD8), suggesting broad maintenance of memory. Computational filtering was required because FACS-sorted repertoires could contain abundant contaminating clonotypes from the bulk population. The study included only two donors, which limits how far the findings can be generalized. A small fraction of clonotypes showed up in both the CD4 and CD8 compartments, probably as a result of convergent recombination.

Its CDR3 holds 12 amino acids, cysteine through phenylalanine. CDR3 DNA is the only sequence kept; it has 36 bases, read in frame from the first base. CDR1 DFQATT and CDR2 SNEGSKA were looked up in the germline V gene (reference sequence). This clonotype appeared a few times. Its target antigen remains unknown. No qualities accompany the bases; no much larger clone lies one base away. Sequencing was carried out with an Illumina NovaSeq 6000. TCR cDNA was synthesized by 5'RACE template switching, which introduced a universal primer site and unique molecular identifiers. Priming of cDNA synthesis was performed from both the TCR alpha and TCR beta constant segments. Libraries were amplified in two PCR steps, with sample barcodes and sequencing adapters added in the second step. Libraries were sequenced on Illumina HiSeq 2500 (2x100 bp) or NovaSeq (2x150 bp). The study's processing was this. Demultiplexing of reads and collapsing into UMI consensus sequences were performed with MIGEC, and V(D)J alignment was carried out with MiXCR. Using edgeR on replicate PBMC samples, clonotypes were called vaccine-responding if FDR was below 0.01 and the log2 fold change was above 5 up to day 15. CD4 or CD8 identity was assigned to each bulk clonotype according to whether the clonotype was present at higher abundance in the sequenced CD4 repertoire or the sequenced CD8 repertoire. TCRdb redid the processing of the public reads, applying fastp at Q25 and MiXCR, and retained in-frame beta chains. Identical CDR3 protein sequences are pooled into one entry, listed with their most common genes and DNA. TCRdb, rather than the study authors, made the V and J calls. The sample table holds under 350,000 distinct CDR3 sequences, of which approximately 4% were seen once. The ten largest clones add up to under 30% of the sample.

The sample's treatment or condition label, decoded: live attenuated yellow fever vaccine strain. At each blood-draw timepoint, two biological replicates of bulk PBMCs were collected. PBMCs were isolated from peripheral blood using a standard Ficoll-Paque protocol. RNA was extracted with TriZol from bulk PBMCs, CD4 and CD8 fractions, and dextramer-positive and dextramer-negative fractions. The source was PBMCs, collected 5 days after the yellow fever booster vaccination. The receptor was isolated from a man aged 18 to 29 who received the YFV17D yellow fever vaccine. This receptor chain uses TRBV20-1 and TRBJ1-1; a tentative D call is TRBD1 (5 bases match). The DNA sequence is TGCTCTCAGGGAGGGCCGTACACTGAAGCTTTCTTT. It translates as CSQGGPYTEAFF.